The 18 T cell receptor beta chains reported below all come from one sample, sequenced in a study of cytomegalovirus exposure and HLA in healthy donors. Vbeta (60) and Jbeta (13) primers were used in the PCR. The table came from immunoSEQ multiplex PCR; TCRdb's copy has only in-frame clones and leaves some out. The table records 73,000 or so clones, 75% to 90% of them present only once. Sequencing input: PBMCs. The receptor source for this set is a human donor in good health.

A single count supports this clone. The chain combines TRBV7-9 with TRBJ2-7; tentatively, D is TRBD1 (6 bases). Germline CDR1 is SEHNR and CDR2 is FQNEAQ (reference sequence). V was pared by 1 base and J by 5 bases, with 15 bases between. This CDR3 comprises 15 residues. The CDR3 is CASSLVPGEKNEQYF. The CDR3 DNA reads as TGTGCCAGCAGCTTAGTTCCAGGGGAGAAAAACGAGCAGTACTTC.

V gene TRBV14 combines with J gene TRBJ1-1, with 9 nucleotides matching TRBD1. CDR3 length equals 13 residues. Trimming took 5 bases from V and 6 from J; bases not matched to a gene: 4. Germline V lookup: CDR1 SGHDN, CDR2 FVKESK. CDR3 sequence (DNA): TGTGCCAGCAGCGGGACAGGGTGGGCTGAAGCTTTCTTT. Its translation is CASSGTGWAEAFF.

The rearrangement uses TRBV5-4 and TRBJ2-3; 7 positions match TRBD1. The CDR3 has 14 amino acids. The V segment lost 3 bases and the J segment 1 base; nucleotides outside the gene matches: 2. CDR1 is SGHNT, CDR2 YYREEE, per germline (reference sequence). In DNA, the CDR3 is TGTGCCAGCAGCTCGGGACAGCGCACAGATACGCAGTATTTT. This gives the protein CASSSGQRTDTQYF.

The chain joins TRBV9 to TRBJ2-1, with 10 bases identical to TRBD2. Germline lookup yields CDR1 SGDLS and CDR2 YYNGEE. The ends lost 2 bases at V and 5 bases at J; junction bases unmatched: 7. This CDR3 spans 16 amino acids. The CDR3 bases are TGTGCCAGCAGCGTTTTGCCCAGCGGGGGGGACAATGAGCAGTTCTTC. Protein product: CASSVLPSGGDNEQFF.

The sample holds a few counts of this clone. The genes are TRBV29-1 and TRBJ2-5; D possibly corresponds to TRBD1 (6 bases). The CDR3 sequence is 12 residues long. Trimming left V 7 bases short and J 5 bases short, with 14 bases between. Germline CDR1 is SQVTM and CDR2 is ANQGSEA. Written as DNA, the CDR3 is TGCAGCGCAAGACAGGACTCGGAGACCCAGTACTTC. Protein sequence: CSARQDSETQYF.

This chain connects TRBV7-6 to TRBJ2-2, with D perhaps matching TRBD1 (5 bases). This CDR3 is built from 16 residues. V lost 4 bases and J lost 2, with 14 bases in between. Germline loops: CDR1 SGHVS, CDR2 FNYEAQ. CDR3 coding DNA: TGTGCCAGCAGCTCCCGACGCACAGGCAACACCGGGGAGCTGTTTTTT. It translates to CASSSRRTGNTGELFF.

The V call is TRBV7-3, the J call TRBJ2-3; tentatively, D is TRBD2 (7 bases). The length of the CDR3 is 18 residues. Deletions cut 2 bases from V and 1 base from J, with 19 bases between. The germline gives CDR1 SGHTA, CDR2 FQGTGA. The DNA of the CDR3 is TGTGCCAGCAGCTTAGATGGGGGGGCCGTTTGGGGCACAGATACGCAGTATTTT. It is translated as CASSLDGGAVWGTDTQYF.

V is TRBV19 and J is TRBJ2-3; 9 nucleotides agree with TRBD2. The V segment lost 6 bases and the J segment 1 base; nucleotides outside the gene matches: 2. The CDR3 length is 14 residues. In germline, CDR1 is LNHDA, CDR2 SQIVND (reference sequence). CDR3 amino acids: CASRVAGGTDTQYF. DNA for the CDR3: TGTGCCAGTAGGGTAGCGGGGGGCACAGATACGCAGTATTTT.

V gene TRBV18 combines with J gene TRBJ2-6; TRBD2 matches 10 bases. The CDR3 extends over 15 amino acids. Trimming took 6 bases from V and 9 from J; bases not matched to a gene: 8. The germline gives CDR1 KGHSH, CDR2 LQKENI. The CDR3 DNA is TGTGCCAGCTCCCCCAGCGGGGGGGTAGACAACGTCCTGACTTTC. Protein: CASSPSGGVDNVLTF.

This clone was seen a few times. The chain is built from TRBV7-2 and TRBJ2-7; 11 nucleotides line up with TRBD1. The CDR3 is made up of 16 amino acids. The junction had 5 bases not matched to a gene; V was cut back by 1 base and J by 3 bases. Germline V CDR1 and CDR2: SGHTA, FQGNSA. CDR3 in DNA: TGTGCCAGCAGCTTAGTTGGGACAGGGGGTAACTACGAGCAGTACTTC. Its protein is CASSLVGTGGNYEQYF.

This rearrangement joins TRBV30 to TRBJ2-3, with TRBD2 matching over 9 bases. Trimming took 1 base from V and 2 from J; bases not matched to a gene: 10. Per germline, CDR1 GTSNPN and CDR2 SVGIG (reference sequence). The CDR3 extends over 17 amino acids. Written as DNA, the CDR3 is TGTGCCTGGAGTGCCCTAGGGAGACTAGCGGACACAGATACGCAGTATTTT. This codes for CAWSALGRLADTDTQYF.

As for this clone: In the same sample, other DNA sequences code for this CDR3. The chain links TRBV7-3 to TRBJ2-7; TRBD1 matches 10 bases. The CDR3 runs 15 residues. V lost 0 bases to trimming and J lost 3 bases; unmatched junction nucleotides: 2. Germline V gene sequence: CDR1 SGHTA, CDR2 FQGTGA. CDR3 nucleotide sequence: TGTGCCAGCAGCTTAACCGGGACAGGGGACTACGAGCAGTACTTC. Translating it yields CASSLTGTGDYEQYF.

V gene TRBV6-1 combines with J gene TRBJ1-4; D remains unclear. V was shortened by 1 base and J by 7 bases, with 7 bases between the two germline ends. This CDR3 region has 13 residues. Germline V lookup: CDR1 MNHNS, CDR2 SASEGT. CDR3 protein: CASSEVMSEKLFF. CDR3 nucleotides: TGTGCCAGCAGTGAAGTGATGAGTGAAAAACTGTTTTTT.

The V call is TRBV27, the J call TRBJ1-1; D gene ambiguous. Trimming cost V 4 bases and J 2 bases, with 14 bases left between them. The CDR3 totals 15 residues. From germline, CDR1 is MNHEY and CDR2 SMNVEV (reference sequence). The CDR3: CASSSQTRENTEAFF. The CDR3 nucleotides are TGTGCCAGCAGTTCCCAGACACGGGAAAACACTGAAGCTTTCTTT.

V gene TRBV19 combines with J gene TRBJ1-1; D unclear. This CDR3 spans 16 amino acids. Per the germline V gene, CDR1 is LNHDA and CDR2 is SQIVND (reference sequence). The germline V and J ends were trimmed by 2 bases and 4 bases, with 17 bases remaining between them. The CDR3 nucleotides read TGTGCCAGTAGTATAATTCCGATCACTGAGGGCACTGAAGCTTTCTTT. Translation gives CASSIIPITEGTEAFF. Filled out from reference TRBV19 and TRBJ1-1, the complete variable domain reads DGGITQSPKYLFRKEGQNVTLSCEQNLNHDAMYWYRQDPGQGLRLIYYSQIVNDFQKGDIAEGYSVSREKKESFPLTVTSAQKNPTAFYLCASSIIPITEGTEAFFGQGTRLTVV.

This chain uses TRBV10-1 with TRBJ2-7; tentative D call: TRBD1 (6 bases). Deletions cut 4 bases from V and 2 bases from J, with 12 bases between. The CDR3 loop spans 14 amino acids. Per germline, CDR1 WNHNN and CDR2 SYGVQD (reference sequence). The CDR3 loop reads CASSGGTGTYEQYF. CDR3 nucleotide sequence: TGCGCCAGCAGTGGGGGCACAGGGACCTACGAGCAGTACTTC.

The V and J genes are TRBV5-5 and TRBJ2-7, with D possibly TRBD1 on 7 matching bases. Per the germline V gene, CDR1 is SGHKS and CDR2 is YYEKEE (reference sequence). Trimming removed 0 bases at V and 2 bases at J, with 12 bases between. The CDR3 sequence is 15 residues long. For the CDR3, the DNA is TGTGCCAGCAGCTTGGTTTCAGGGGGGCCCTACGAGCAGTACTTC. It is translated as CASSLVSGGPYEQYF.

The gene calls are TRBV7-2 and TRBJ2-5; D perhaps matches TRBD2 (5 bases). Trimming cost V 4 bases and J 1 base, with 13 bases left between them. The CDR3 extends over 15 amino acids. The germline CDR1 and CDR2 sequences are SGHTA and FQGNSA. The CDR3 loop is CASSSQTGFQETQYF. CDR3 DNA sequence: TGTGCCAGCAGCTCACAAACGGGGTTCCAAGAGACCCAGTACTTC.